The 25 T cell receptor beta chains in this list originate from one sample, sequenced in a study of T cell changes during pregnancy in multiple sclerosis. Assay: immunoSEQ multiplex PCR; the TCRdb copy retains only in-frame clones and omits some. Among 98,000 or so clones, approximately 93% were seen once, and the ten largest hold more than 0.75%. Sequenced material: peripheral blood, taken after pregnancy. The source is a female donor with multiple sclerosis, enrolled in a pregnancy study.

This rearrangement joins TRBV5-1 to TRBJ2-5; maybe TRBD2 (5 bases). This CDR3 region has 15 residues. Trimming took off 0 bases at V and 1 base at J, with 10 bases between the two ends. Germline V gene sequence: CDR1 SGHRS, CDR2 YFSETQ. The chain's CDR3 is CASSLGLLSQETQYF. In DNA form, the CDR3 reads TGCGCCAGCAGCTTGGGACTACTCAGCCAAGAGACCCAGTACTTC.

This clone was counted once. The chain has TRBV28 and TRBJ2-5; 9 positions match TRBD2. Looked up from germline, CDR1 is MDHEN and CDR2 is SYDVKM. The CDR3 is 15 residues long. Trimming cost V 6 bases and J 3 bases; bases outside gene matches: 8. The DNA of the CDR3 is TGTGCCAGCAGCGTCACTAGCGGGTCCAAAGAGACCCAGTACTTC. Translated: CASSVTSGSKETQYF.

The chain is built from TRBV15 and TRBJ2-7; D not certain. Germline V lookup: CDR1 LNHNV, CDR2 YYDKDF (reference sequence). CDR3 length equals 11 residues. Trimming removed 1 base from V and 10 bases from J, with 8 bases in between. Written as DNA, the CDR3 is TGTGCCACCAGCAGAGCGGAGAGACAGTACTTC. Translated: CATSRAERQYF.

The rearrangement links TRBV19 to TRBJ2-7, with a possible D match to TRBD2 (6 bases). Germline V gene data show CDR1 as LNHDA and CDR2 as SQIVND (reference sequence). V was cut by 3 bases and J by 0 bases, with 12 bases left in between. The CDR3 runs to 15 residues. The CDR3 DNA reads TGTGCCAGTAGTATGGGTAGCGGACCCTCCTACGAGCAGTACTTC. Residues: CASSMGSGPSYEQYF.

V usage is TRBV5-6 and J usage is TRBJ2-2; 7 positions match TRBD2. The V gene end was trimmed by 2 bases and the J gene end by 0 bases; junction bases not matched to a gene: 1. CDR3 length: 15 amino acids. Germline V gene data show CDR1 as SGHDT and CDR2 as YYEEEE. The DNA for the CDR3 is TGTGCCAGCAGCTTCGGGGGGACGAACACCGGGGAGCTGTTTTTT. Residues: CASSFGGTNTGELFF.

The CDR3 region has the DNA TGTGCCAGCAGCGTAGTTGGGGTGACAGGGTTGAACACTGAAGCTTTCTTT. Protein product: CASSVVGVTGLNTEAFF. The chain has TRBV9 and TRBJ1-1, with 7 positions matching TRBD1. V shed 0 bases, J shed 0 bases, and the junction held 8 bases outside the gene matches. Germline CDR1 and CDR2: SGDLS and YYNGEE. The CDR3 has 17 amino acids.

This chain uses TRBV15 with TRBJ2-7, with 12 nucleotides matching TRBD1. This CDR3 is 17 amino acids long. After removal of 1 base from V and 2 bases from J, the junction contained 6 bases not matched to a gene. Germline CDR1 reads LNHNV; CDR2 reads YYDKDF (reference sequence). CDR3 nucleotide sequence: TGTGCCACCAGCAGAGTTGTCGGGACAGGGGGCCCCTACGAGCAGTACTTC. The encoded protein is CATSRVVGTGGPYEQYF.

The chain uses TRBV5-5 and TRBJ2-7, with TRBD1 matching over 8 bases. V lost 0 bases and J lost 0; bases outside the gene matches: 11. Germline lookup yields CDR1 SGHKS and CDR2 YYEKEE (reference sequence). The CDR3 extends over 18 amino acids. The CDR3 DNA sequence: TGTGCCAGCAGCTTGGAAGGTGGGACAGGACGATTCTCCTACGAGCAGTACTTC. Translating gives CASSLEGGTGRFSYEQYF.

This clone was counted once. CDR3 loop: CASSESLAGLSSYNEQFF. CDR3 DNA: TGTGCCAGTAGTGAATCGCTAGCGGGTCTGAGCTCCTACAATGAGCAGTTCTTC. The chain recombines TRBV19 with TRBJ2-1; 8 bases agree with TRBD2. The junction had 12 bases not matched to a gene; V was cut back by 5 bases and J by 0 bases. The CDR3 contains 18 residues. From germline, CDR1 is LNHDA and CDR2 SQIVND (reference sequence).

The V and J genes are TRBV19 and TRBJ1-3; maybe TRBD1 (6 bases). The CDR3 has 15 amino acids. The V and J ends lost 6 bases and 2 bases respectively, with 14 bases between them. Per germline, CDR1 LNHDA and CDR2 SQIVND (reference sequence). CDR3 bases: TGTGCCAGTAGCCTACCAAGGGGGACTGGAAACACCATATATTTT. The encoded protein is CASSLPRGTGNTIYF. Complete variable domain (other parts from reference TRBV19 and TRBJ1-3): DGGITQSPKYLFRKEGQNVTLSCEQNLNHDAMYWYRQDPGQGLRLIYYSQIVNDFQKGDIAEGYSVSREKKESFPLTVTSAQKNPTAFYLCASSLPRGTGNTIYFGEGSWLTVV.

The chain couples TRBV6-5 to TRBJ1-1, with a weak D call TRBD1 (5 bases). This CDR3 is built from 13 residues. Deletions cut 6 bases from V and 1 base from J, with 9 bases between. Germline CDR1 is MNHEY and CDR2 is SVGAGI. CDR3 region: CASRPQENTEAFF. The DNA for the CDR3 is TGTGCCAGCAGACCACAGGAGAACACTGAAGCTTTCTTT.

This clone was seen only once. The chain combines TRBV5-5 with TRBJ2-1; D unresolved. Per the germline V gene, CDR1 is SGHKS and CDR2 is YYEKEE (reference sequence). Trimming took 0 bases from V and 5 from J, leaving 9 bases between them. CDR3 size: 14 residues. In nucleotides, the CDR3 is TGTGCCAGCAGCTTGGCCAACATACACAATGAGCAGTTCTTC. This translates into CASSLANIHNEQFF.

The J gene is TRBJ1-5, the V gene TRBV7-2, with 7 bases identical to TRBD1. The CDR3 sequence is 14 residues long. From germline, CDR1 is SGHTA and CDR2 FQGNSA. V shed 8 bases and J 2 bases; nucleotides not matched to a gene: 6. CDR3 region: CASGYRGGNQPQHF. DNA for the CDR3: TGTGCCAGCGGGTACAGGGGCGGCAATCAGCCCCAGCATTTT.

V is TRBV28 and J is TRBJ2-4; D might be TRBD1 (6 bases). With 4 bases removed from V and 0 bases from J, the gap between germline ends came to 10 bases. The length of the CDR3 is 15 residues. Germline CDR1 MDHEN, CDR2 SYDVKM. The CDR3 spells CASSSQGLAKNIQYF. The CDR3 DNA reads TGTGCCAGCAGTTCGCAGGGGCTAGCCAAAAACATTCAGTACTTC.

This clone was seen a single time. The V call is TRBV19, the J call TRBJ1-1; D uncertain. With 7 bases removed from V and 0 bases from J, the gap between germline ends came to 9 bases. This CDR3 is built from 13 residues. Germline lookup yields CDR1 LNHDA and CDR2 SQIVND (reference sequence). In nucleotides, the CDR3 is TGTGCCAGTAATAACTTACTGAACACTGAAGCTTTCTTT. Protein sequence: CASNNLLNTEAFF.

The rearrangement uses TRBV5-1 and TRBJ1-1; 8 bases are shared with TRBD1. With 0 bases clipped from V and 10 bases from J, the junction kept 8 bases outside the gene matches. In germline, CDR1 is SGHRS, CDR2 YFSETQ. The CDR3 sequence is 14 residues long. The CDR3 protein is CASSLDNRGMLAFF. The CDR3 bases are TGCGCCAGCAGCTTGGACAACAGGGGGATGCTAGCTTTCTTT.

This chain links TRBV5-6 with TRBJ2-3; D may be TRBD2 (6 bases). The CDR3 covers 13 residues. With 3 bases removed from V and 4 bases from J, the gap between germline ends came to 9 bases. Germline V gene sequence: CDR1 SGHDT, CDR2 YYEEEE. In nucleotides, the CDR3 is TGTGCCAGCAGCTGGGGCGGGGCAGATACGCAGTATTTT. Its translation: CASSWGGADTQYF.

The chain uses TRBV5-5 and TRBJ1-5, with 7 bases aligning to TRBD1. The CDR3 has 15 amino acids. V was pared by 0 bases and J by 6 bases, with 6 bases of the junction left unmatched. Germline CDR1 reads SGHKS; CDR2 reads YYEKEE (reference sequence). The CDR3 reads CASSLDRGLRQPQHF. The CDR3 DNA reads as TGTGCCAGCAGCTTGGACAGGGGTCTGCGTCAGCCCCAGCATTTT.

The gene calls are TRBV6-5 and TRBJ2-7, with 11 nucleotides matching TRBD1. V lost 5 bases and J lost 0; bases outside the gene matches: 0. The CDR3 loop spans 14 amino acids. CDR1 and CDR2 (germline): MNHEY, SVGAGI. The CDR3 is CASSGQGASYEQYF. The CDR3 nucleotides read TGTGCCAGCAGTGGACAGGGGGCCTCCTACGAGCAGTACTTC.

The chain is built from TRBV6-1 and TRBJ2-2; D is possibly TRBD2 (5 bases). In germline, CDR1 is MNHNS, CDR2 SASEGT. Trimming removed 3 bases from V and 9 bases from J, with 14 bases in between. This CDR3 has 14 amino acids. The CDR3 DNA reads TGTGCCAGCAGTGATGGGAGAATACGGCGGGAGCTGTTTTTT. Protein product: CASSDGRIRRELFF.

The V call is TRBV6-6, the J call TRBJ1-2; 10 bases agree with TRBD1. CDR3 length equals 14 residues. J lost 3 bases, V lost 6 bases, and 4 bases had no gene match. Germline V gene data show CDR1 as MNHNY and CDR2 as SVGAGI (reference sequence). CDR3 residues: CASSGTGADYGYTF. CDR3 DNA: TGTGCCAGCAGCGGGACAGGGGCCGACTATGGCTACACCTTC.

In its sample, this clone was seen once. The chain has TRBV11-1 and TRBJ2-1; a possible D gene is TRBD1 (5 bases). V was pared by 3 bases and J by 3 bases, with 21 bases between. Germline lookup yields CDR1 SGHAT and CDR2 FQDESV (reference sequence). The CDR3 sequence is 18 residues long. CDR3 coding DNA: TGTGCCAGCAGCTTGTTCCCACAGGCGCGGTTCCTCTACAATGAGCAGTTCTTC. Translation: CASSLFPQARFLYNEQFF.

The chain couples TRBV7-9 to TRBJ2-4; D might be TRBD1 (6 bases). The CDR3 runs to 15 residues. From germline, CDR1 is SEHNR and CDR2 FQNEAQ (reference sequence). Trimming stripped 3 bases from V and 2 bases from J, with 11 bases between. The CDR3 sequence is CASSFYRDSKNIQYF. The CDR3, as DNA: TGTGCCAGCAGCTTCTACAGGGATTCCAAAAACATTCAGTACTTC.

This chain links TRBV7-9 with TRBJ1-2, with TRBD1 matching 8 bases. This CDR3 has 14 residues. The junction had 10 bases not matched to a gene; V was cut back by 5 bases and J by 8 bases. The V gene's germline CDR1 is SEHNR and CDR2 FQNEAQ (reference sequence). The CDR3 DNA sequence: TGTGCCAGCAGCATCGGACAGGGAATGGCCGGCTACACCTTC. This codes for CASSIGQGMAGYTF.

The rearrangement uses TRBV11-2 and TRBJ2-7; D perhaps matches TRBD1 (6 bases). This CDR3 is built from 19 residues. CDR1 is SGHAT, CDR2 FQNNGV, per germline. V lost 1 base to trimming and J lost 2 bases, with 24 bases between them. CDR3 region: CASSLGPYEKGTSAYEQYF. The CDR3 DNA reads as TGTGCCAGCAGCTTAGGCCCATATGAAAAAGGGACATCGGCCTACGAGCAGTACTTC.